This TCR beta chain was sequenced for a study of human T cells and chemical hapten exposure. Looking at the study overall: Patients, mostly women, had alopecia areata, alopecia totalis or alopecia universalis.

Trimming pared 3 bases from V and 0 bases from J, leaving 20 bases between. This CDR3 is built from 18 residues. With respect to this clonotype: Its cognate antigen is unknown.

Study-wide results and limits: All donors were alopecia patients, so their immunity may differ from that of healthy people.

Time point here: pre-sensitization, week 0. Treatment of the sample: therapeutic diphenylcyclopropenone sensitization with weekly scalp DPC. At patch-test visits, sampling came before the patch test. Using its own MiXCR run on the RACE reads, TCRdb lists one record per CDR3 protein. The sample contains roughly 380,000 distinct CDR3 sequences, 4% to 6% of which appear only once. This receptor was obtained from a woman aged 45 to 65 with alopecia areata. Some clones in this sample may be carry-over from other donors' samples. This rearrangement joins TRBV12-3 or TRBV12-4 to TRBJ2-5; tentatively, D is TRBD1 or TRBD2 (6 bases each). The sample in question was whole blood, obtained in connection with sensitization to the hapten diphenylcyclopropenone (DPC). The CDR3 here is CASSFSGGPPLYQETQYF. Here the CDR3 DNA reads TGTGCCAGCAGTTTTAGTGGGGGGCCACCACTGTACCAAGAGACCCAGTACTTC.